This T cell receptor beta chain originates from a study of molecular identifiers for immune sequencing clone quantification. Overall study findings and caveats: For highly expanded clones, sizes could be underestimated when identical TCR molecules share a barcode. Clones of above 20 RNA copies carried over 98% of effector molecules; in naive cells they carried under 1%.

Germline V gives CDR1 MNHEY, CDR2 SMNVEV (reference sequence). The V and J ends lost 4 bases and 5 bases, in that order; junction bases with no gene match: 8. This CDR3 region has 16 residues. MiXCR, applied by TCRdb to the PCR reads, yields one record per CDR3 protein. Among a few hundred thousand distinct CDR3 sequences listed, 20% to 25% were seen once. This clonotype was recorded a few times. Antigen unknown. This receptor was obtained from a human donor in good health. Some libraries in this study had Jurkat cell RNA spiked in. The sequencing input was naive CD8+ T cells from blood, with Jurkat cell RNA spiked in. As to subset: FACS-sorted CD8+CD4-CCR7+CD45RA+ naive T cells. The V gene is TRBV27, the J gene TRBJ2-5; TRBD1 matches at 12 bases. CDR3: CASSSRDRGLEETQYF. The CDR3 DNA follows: TGTGCCAGCAGTTCCCGGGACAGGGGGCTGGAGGAGACCCAGTACTTC.